This paragraph reports one TCR beta chain. Its target is not known. The J segment lost 2 bases and the V segment lost 2 bases, leaving 2 bases of the junction unmatched. Germline values: CDR1 MNHEY, CDR2 SMNVEV (reference sequence). CDR3 length: 15 amino acids. These data are taken from a study of T cell responses to AZD1222 COVID-19 vaccine. Some clones are missing from TCRdb's copy, which holds only in-frame ones; the method was immunoSEQ multiplex PCR. The data show more than 140,000 clones, with around 89% seen just once and about 3.2% held by the top ten. Study-level findings and limits: Mapped onto spike, vaccine-associated CD4 TCRs spanned it and were dominant at 160-218 and 743-854.

The sample was peripheral blood, taken on day 0 of MenACWY control vaccination. The gene calls are TRBV27 and TRBJ2-7, with TRBD2 matching 11 bases. The receptor was isolated from an adult in good health. Here the CDR3 reads CASSLVAGGPYEQYF. CDR3 bases: TGTGCCAGCAGTTTAGTAGCGGGAGGGCCCTACGAGCAGTACTTC.